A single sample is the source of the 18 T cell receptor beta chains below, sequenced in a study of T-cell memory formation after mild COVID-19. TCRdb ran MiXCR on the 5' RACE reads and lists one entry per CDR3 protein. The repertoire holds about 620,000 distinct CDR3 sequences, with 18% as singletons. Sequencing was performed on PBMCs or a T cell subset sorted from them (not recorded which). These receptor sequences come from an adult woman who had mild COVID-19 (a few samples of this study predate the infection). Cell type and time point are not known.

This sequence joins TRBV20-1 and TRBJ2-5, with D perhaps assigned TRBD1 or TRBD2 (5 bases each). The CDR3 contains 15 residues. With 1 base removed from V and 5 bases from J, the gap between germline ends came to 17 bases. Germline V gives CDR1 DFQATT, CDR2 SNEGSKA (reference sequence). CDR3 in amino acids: CSARGLGDIIETQYF. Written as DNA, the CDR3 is TGCAGTGCTAGAGGATTGGGGGATATCATTGAGACCCAGTACTTC.

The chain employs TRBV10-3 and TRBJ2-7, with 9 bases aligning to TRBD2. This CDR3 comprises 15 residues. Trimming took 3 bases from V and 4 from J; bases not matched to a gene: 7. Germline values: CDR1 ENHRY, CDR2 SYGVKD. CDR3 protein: CAISDLAGPPYEQYF. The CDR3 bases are TGTGCCATCAGTGACCTAGCGGGGCCCCCATACGAGCAGTACTTC.

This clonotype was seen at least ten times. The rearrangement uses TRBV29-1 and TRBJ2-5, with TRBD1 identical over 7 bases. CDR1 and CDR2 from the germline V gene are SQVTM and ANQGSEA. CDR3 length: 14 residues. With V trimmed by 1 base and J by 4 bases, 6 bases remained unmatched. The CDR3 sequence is CSVEGTGRAETQYF. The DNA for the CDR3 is TGCAGCGTTGAAGGGACAGGAAGGGCAGAGACCCAGTACTTC.

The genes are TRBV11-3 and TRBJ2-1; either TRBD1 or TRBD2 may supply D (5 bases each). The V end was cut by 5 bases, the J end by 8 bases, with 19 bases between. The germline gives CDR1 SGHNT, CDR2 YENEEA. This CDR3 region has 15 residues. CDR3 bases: TGTGCCAGCAGCCCCCGATCGGGCAGGGACGATGAGCAGTTCTTC. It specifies CASSPRSGRDDEQFF.

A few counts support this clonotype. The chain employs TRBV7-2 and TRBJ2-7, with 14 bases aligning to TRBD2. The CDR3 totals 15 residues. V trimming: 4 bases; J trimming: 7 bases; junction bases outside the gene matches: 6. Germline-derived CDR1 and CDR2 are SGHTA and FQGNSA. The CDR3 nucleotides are TGTGCCAGCAGCTCCGGGACTAGCGGGAGTCGAGAGCAGTACTTC. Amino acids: CASSSGTSGSREQYF. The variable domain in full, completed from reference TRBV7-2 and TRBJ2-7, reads GAGVSQSPSNKVTEKGKDVELRCDPISGHTALYWYRQSLGQGLEFLIYFQGNSAPDKSGLPSDRFSAERTGGSVSTLTIQRTQQEDSAVYLCASSSGTSGSREQYFGPGTRLTVT.

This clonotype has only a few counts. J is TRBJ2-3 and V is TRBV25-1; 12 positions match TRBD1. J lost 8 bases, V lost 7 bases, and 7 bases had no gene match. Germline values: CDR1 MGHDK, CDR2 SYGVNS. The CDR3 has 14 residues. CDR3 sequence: CASTVGTGGGTQYF. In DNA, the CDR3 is TGTGCCAGCACCGTAGGGACAGGGGGCGGTACGCAGTATTTT.

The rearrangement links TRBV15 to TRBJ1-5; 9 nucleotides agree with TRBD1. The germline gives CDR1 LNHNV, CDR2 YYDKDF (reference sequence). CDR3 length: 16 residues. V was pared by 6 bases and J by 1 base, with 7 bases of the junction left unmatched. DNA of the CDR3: TGTGCCACCAGACCGGACAGGGGCTTAAGCAATCAGCCCCAGCATTTT. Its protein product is CATRPDRGLSNQPQHF.

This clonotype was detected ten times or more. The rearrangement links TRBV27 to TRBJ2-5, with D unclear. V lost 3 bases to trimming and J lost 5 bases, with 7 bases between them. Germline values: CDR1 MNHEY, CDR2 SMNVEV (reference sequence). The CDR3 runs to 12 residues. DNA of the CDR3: TGTGCCAGCAGTTTCCCAGGCGAGACCCAGTACTTC. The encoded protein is CASSFPGETQYF.

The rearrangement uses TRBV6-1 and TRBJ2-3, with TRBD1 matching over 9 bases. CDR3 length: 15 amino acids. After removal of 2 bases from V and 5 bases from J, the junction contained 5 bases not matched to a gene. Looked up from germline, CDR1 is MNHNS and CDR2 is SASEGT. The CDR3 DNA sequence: TGTGCCAGCAGTGAACGGACAGGGGAGGGAGATACGCAGTATTTT. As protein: CASSERTGEGDTQYF.

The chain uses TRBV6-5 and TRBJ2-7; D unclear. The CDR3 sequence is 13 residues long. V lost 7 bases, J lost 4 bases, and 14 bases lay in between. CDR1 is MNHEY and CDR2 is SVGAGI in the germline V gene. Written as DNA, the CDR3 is TGTGCCAGCAAAAGCCCACTCCCTTACGAGCAGTACTTC. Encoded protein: CASKSPLPYEQYF.

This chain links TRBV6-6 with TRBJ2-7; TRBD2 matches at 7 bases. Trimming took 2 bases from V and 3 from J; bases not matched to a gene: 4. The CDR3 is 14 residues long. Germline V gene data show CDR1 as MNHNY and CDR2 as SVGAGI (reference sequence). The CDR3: CASSYGGEGYEQYF. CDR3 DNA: TGTGCCAGCAGTTACGGGGGGGAAGGCTACGAGCAGTACTTC.

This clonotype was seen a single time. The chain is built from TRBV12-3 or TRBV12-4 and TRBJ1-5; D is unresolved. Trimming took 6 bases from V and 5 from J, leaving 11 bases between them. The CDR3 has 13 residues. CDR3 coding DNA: TGTGCCAGCAGATCCGGGATGCATCAGCCCCAGCATTTT. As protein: CASRSGMHQPQHF.

DNA for the CDR3: TGTGCCAGTAGTGTCGGCCGGGACAGGACCTACGAGCAGTACTTC. Translated, it gives CASSVGRDRTYEQYF. The chain is built from TRBV19 and TRBJ2-7; 8 bases line up with TRBD1. V was pared by 5 bases and J by 2 bases, with 8 bases of the junction left unmatched. Germline V gives CDR1 LNHDA, CDR2 SQIVND (reference sequence). This CDR3 spans 15 amino acids.

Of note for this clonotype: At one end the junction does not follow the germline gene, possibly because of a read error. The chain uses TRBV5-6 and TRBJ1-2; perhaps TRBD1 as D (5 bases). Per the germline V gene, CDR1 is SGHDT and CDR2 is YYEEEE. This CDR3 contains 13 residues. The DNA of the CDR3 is TGTGCCAGCAGTCGACCCCCGGGACCAGATTACGACTTC. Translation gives CASSRPPGPDYDF.

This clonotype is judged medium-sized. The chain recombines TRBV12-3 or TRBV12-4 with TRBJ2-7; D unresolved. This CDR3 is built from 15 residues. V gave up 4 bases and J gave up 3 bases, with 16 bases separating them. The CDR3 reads CASSSTTPVRYEQYF. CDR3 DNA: TGTGCCAGCAGTTCCACTACCCCGGTCCGCTACGAGCAGTACTTC.

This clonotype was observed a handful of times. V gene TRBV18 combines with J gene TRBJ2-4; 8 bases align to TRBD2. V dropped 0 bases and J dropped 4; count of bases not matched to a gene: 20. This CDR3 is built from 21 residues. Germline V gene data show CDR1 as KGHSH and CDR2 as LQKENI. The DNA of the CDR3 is TGTGCCAGCTCACCACCCAGATTCGGGGGGGAACTTACCAAACCTAAAAACATTCAGTACTTC. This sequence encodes CASSPPRFGGELTKPKNIQYF.

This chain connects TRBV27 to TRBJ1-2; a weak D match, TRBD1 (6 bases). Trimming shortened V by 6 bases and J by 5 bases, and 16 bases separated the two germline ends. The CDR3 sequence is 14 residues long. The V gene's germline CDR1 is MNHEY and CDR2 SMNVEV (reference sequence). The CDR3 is CASRAENRAYGYTF. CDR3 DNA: TGTGCCAGCAGGGCGGAAAACAGGGCGTATGGCTACACCTTC.

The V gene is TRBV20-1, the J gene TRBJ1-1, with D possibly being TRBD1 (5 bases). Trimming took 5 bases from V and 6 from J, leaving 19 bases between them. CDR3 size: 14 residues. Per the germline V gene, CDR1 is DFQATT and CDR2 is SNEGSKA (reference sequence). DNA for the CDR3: TGCAGTGCTCCCAGCGTTGGGGGGTTGGCTGAAGCTTTCTTT. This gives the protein CSAPSVGGLAEAFF.